This T cell receptor (beta chain) was sequenced in a study of T cell repertoires in cytomegalovirus infection. Study-wide context: In public TCR beta signatures, there were indications of both CMV infection and matching HLA type. Study conclusions and caveats: People with CMV and the relevant HLA were identified by cumulative public TCR beta family frequency.

The CDR3 spans 14 residues. CDR1 is SEHNR and CDR2 is FQNEAQ in the germline V gene (reference sequence). Regarding this clonotype: Antigen: not known. With a much larger clone just one base away, this may be a read error.

TCRdb reanalysed the reads using MiXCR and keeps one entry per CDR3 protein. The data show fewer than 550,000 distinct CDR3 sequences, about a quarter seen once. The origin of this receptor is a human donor in good health (CMV status not recorded). Some clones in this sample may be carry-over from other donors' samples. The chain recombines TRBV7-9 with TRBJ1-3, with D uncertain. Material for sequencing was PBMCs. This CDR3 reads CARSLDEGVDTIYF. CDR3 sequence (DNA): TGTGCCAGAAGCTTAGACGAAGGAGTAGACACCATATATTTT. The complete variable domain, with remaining parts taken from reference TRBV7-9 and TRBJ1-3, reads DTGVSQNPRHKITKRGQNVTFRCDPISEHNRLYWYRQTLGQGPEFLTYFQNEAQLEKSRLLSDRFSAERPKGSFSTLEIQRTEQGDSAMYLCARSLDEGVDTIYFGEGSWLTVV.